The rows below give T cell receptor beta chains drawn from one sample of a study of lymphopenia after photon versus proton radiotherapy. TCRdb's table, derived via immunoSEQ multiplex PCR, lists solely in-frame clones and lacks some. Of approximately 70,000 clones in the sample, 75% to 90% were seen once. This specimen was peripheral blood, taken from a patient treated with proton-based radiotherapy. These receptors all stem from a man of 80 years or more with esophageal cancer. Each CDR3 is given with its conserved first and last residue.

>TRBV4-1|16
CASSLLGGSTNQPQHF
>TRBV27|16
CASSQFGSSELQPQHF
>TRBV30|16
CAWSGPTLLAKNIQYF
>TRBV7-2|13
CASSFAINYGYTF
>TRBV5-1|15
CASSLALGAIDEQYF
>TRBV25-1|16
CASTLPDRGGQETQYF
>TRBV6-4|15
CASRPGTGNTGELFF
>TRBV5-4|11
CASRFNNEAFF
>TRBV18|16
CASSPRQGPLDTEAFF
>TRBV19|15
CASSTTLATNEKLFF
>TRBV29-1|15
CSVEDPRVENYGYTF
>TRBV2|20
CASSGGPLATDYTSTDTQYF
>TRBV11-2|15
CASSLGLTGSDGYTF
>TRBV9|15
CASSVGTGAIDTQYF
>TRBV19|14
CASSGAGWNQPQHF
>TRBV23-1|17
CASSPLDRGRINSPLHF
>TRBV6-5|12
CASSPNLGEQFF
>TRBV7-6|14
CASSSHQGNQPQHF
>TRBV15|14
CATSRDRGLGEQYF
>TRBV7-7|14
CASSLAGSGNTIYF
>TRBV5-4|16
CASSLGLAGLSYEQYF
>TRBV11-2|16
CASSSPGHISYNEQFF
>TRBV7-9|15
CASSRVASGVNEQFF
>TRBV4-1|15
CASSPRAGGSYEQYF
>TRBV7-2|13
CASSFNENTEAFF